Ten or more counts support the clone carrying this T cell receptor (beta chain). Using its own MiXCR run on the multiplex PCR reads, TCRdb lists one record per CDR3 protein. The data contain more than 250,000 distinct CDR3 sequences, around 30% of them singletons. Germline loops: CDR1 PRHDT, CDR2 FYEKMQ (reference sequence). The CDR3 totals 13 residues. Trimming removed 0 bases from V and 2 bases from J, with 4 bases in between. These data are taken from a study of breast tumors, draining lymph nodes, adjacent tissues. The lymph nodes were axillary draining lymph nodes from breast cancer patients. The receptor's source is a female donor with breast cancer. Some clones in this sample may be carry-over from other donors' samples. Sequencing was done on a sample of axillary lymph node tissue. The chain employs TRBV13 and TRBJ1-2; D call uncertain. The CDR3 nucleotides are TGTGCCAGCAGCTTAGGAGGGAACTATGGCTACACCTTC. Translation: CASSLGGNYGYTF.